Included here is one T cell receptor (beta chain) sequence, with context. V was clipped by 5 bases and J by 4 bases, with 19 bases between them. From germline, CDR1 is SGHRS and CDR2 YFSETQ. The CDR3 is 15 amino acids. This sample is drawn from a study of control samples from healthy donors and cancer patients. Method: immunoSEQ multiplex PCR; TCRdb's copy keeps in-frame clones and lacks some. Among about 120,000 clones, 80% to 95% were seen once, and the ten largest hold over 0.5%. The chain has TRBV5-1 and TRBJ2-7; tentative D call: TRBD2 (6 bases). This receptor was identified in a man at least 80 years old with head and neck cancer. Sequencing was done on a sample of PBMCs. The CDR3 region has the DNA TGCGCCAGCAGTCGCGTCGGGGGACTTAGGTACGAGCAGTACTTC. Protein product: CASSRVGGLRYEQYF.